A single sample gave rise to the 2 T cell receptor beta chains below, sequenced in a study of blood T cell repertoires in COVID-19. This table comes from immunoSEQ multiplex PCR, and its TCRdb copy is limited to in-frame clones, with some not included. Among about 200,000 clones listed, more than 70% were seen once. The specimen was PBMCs or T cells enriched from blood (not recorded which). All receptors come from a man aged 40-49 years with acute COVID-19.

At least ten counts were recorded for this clone. The chain has TRBV7-9 and TRBJ1-2, with 7 bases aligning to TRBD1. With 5 bases clipped from V and 3 bases from J, the junction kept 6 bases outside the gene matches. Germline V gene data show CDR1 as SEHNR and CDR2 as FQNEAQ (reference sequence). The CDR3 length is 14 residues. CDR3 sequence (DNA): TGTGCCAGCAGCCGACAGGGTCCCCACTATGGCTACACCTTC. It encodes CASSRQGPHYGYTF.

This chain links TRBV6-6 with TRBJ1-4; 7 bases are shared with TRBD1. In germline, CDR1 is MNHNY, CDR2 SVGAGI (reference sequence). The CDR3 loop spans 13 amino acids. The J segment lost 4 bases and the V segment lost 8 bases, leaving 4 bases of the junction unmatched. CDR3 nucleotides: TGTGCCAGCCTCCAGGGGGGTAATGAAAAACTGTTTTTT. It specifies CASLQGGNEKLFF.